A selection of T cell receptor beta chains follows, all from one sample in a study of OX40 agonist ivuxolimab in advanced cancers. Libraries were prepared by immunoSEQ multiplex PCR; TCRdb keeps only in-frame clonotypes and omits some of them. This sample has under 20,000 clones, with approximately 84% found just once. The source material was CD4+ or CD8+ T cells sorted from blood, sampled in a trial of the OX40 agonist ivuxolimab. These receptors all stem from an adult with an advanced solid tumor such as melanoma, head and neck, liver or kidney cancer. Each CDR3 is given with its conserved first and last residue. A D gene is named only where the DNA matches it firmly. A row's size may be missing; if present it is once, few, many or a size class.

>NA|TRBJ1-5|NA|TRBV5-7
CASSSRGGNQPQHF
TGTGCCAGCAGCTCGCGGGGGGGCAATCAGCCCCAGCATTTT
>NA|TRBJ2-5|NA|TRBV19
CASSMGYLQETQYF
TGTGCCAGTAGTATGGGCTACCTCCAAGAGACCCAGTACTTC
>NA|TRBJ1-5|TRBD1|TRBV19
CASKKGTGGDADQPQHF
TGTGCCAGCAAAAAGGGGACAGGGGGCGACGCAGATCAGCCCCAGCATTTT
>NA|TRBJ2-7|NA|TRBV6-1
CASSEVAGYYEQYF
TGTGCCAGCAGTGAAGTAGCAGGATACTACGAGCAGTACTTC
>NA|TRBJ2-1|NA|TRBV7-3
CASSPTQISNEQFF
TGTGCCAGCAGCCCAACACAGATAAGCAATGAGCAGTTCTTC
>NA|TRBJ2-4|NA|TRBV30
CAWSGRTLSGNIQYF
TGTGCCTGGAGTGGTCGGACCCTCAGTGGAAACATTCAGTACTTC
>NA|TRBJ2-5|TRBD2|TRBV7-9
CASSSSDRLAGARETQYF
TGTGCCAGCAGCTCATCTGATAGACTAGCGGGGGCCCGGGAGACCCAGTACTTC
>NA|TRBJ2-7|NA|TRBV18
CASSPGGSDQYF
TGTGCCAGCTCACCGGGGGGTAGCGACCAGTACTTC
>few|TRBJ1-5|NA|TRBV18
CASSDGHHQPQHF
TGTGCCAGCTCCGATGGACACCATCAGCCCCAGCATTTT
>NA|TRBJ1-5|NA|TRBV6-5
CASSSTGIQPQHF
TGTGCCAGCAGTAGTACAGGGATCCAGCCCCAGCATTTT
>NA|TRBJ2-7|TRBD2|TRBV5-5
CASSFLGGGRAYEQYF
TGTGCCAGCAGCTTCCTTGGGGGCGGGAGGGCTTACGAGCAGTACTTC
>NA|TRBJ2-1|TRBD2|TRBV11-2
CASSLDRGIAGATNNEQFF
TGTGCCAGCAGCTTAGATCGAGGGATAGCGGGGGCCACAAATAATGAGCAGTTCTTC
>hyperexpanded|TRBJ2-1|NA|TRBV6-1
CASSKATSSIHNEQFF
TGTGCCAGCAGTAAAGCGACTAGTTCGATCCACAATGAGCAGTTCTTC
>NA|TRBJ2-2|TRBD1|TRBV14
CASSQVYDRGSITGELFF
TGTGCCAGCAGCCAAGTTTACGACAGGGGGAGTATCACCGGGGAGCTGTTTTTT
>NA|TRBJ2-3|NA|TRBV6-5
CASSWDRYTDTQYF
TGTGCCAGCAGCTGGGATCGTTACACAGATACGCAGTATTTT
>NA|TRBJ1-1|NA|TRBV19
CASTPIVGDKNTEAFF
TGTGCCAGTACTCCTATTGTGGGAGACAAGAACACTGAAGCTTTCTTT
>NA|TRBJ2-1|TRBD2|TRBV15
CATSTPGGESYNEQFF
TGTGCCACCAGCACCCCTGGGGGGGAGTCCTACAATGAGCAGTTCTTC
>NA|TRBJ2-5|NA|TRBV5-1
CASSLAGGQETQYF
TGCGCCAGCAGCTTGGCAGGAGGGCAAGAGACCCAGTACTTC
>NA|TRBJ2-1|NA|TRBV6-5
CASSYRQGLNEQFF
TGTGCCAGCAGTTATCGGCAGGGACTCAATGAGCAGTTCTTC
>NA|TRBJ2-3|NA|TRBV5-1
CASSFTTDTQYF
TGCGCCAGCAGCTTTACCACAGATACGCAGTATTTT
>NA|TRBJ2-3|NA|TRBV6-4
CASRGQSTDTQYF
TGTGCCAGCAGGGGGCAGTCCACAGATACGCAGTATTTT
>NA|TRBJ1-4|TRBD1|TRBV6-5
CASSYGDGTGKLFF
TGTGCCAGCAGTTACGGGGACGGGACAGGAAAACTGTTTTTT
>few|TRBJ1-2|NA|TRBV12-5
CASGLQGFGYTF
TGTGCTAGTGGTTTGCAGGGGTTCGGCTACACCTTC
>NA|TRBJ1-1|NA|TRBV5-1
CASAARRGTEAFF
TGCGCCAGCGCCGCTAGGAGGGGCACTGAAGCTTTCTTT
>NA|TRBJ2-7|NA|TRBV7-2
CASSPRAGDYEQYF
TGTGCCAGCAGCCCCCGTGCAGGAGATTACGAGCAGTACTTC
>NA|TRBJ2-3|NA|TRBV7-8
CASSLSGGTDTQYF
TGTGCCAGCAGCTTAAGCGGTGGCACAGATACGCAGTATTTT
>NA|TRBJ2-3|TRBD2|TRBV11-2
CASSFLAGGWGTDTQYF
TGTGCCAGCAGCTTCCTAGCGGGAGGATGGGGCACAGATACGCAGTATTTT
>NA|TRBJ2-3|NA|TRBV6-1
CASSPGTLNTDTQYF
TGTGCCAGCAGCCCCGGGACCCTAAACACAGATACGCAGTATTTT
>NA|TRBJ2-5|NA|TRBV18
CASSPTRGSLMETQYF
TGTGCCAGCTCACCTACGCGGGGAAGTTTAATGGAGACCCAGTACTTC
>NA|TRBJ2-5|NA|TRBV9
CASSSSSTGETQYF
TGTGCCAGCAGCTCTAGCTCCACGGGTGAGACCCAGTACTTC
>few|TRBJ1-3|NA|TRBV18
CASSREDPRALHTIYF
TGTGCCAGCTCACGAGAGGACCCACGCGCGTTGCACACCATATATTTT
>once|TRBJ2-2|NA|TRBV28
CASTPTTNTGELLF
TGTGCCAGCACCCCAACAACGAACACCGGGGAGCTGCTTTTT
>NA|TRBJ1-4|NA|TRBV29-1
CSVDGAPGEKLFF
TGCAGCGTTGATGGGGCTCCAGGAGAAAAACTGTTTTTT
>NA|TRBJ1-4|NA|TRBV9
CASSAGVWGLGTNEKLFF
TGTGCCAGCAGCGCCGGGGTGTGGGGGTTGGGAACTAATGAAAAACTGTTTTTT
>NA|TRBJ2-1|TRBD2|TRBV19
CASSITSGSVNEQFF
TGTGCCAGTAGTATCACTAGCGGGAGCGTGAATGAGCAGTTCTTC
>NA|TRBJ1-4|TRBD1|TRBV2
CASGSLTGIGEKLFF
TGTGCCAGCGGCTCCCTGACAGGGATCGGGGAAAAACTGTTTTTT
>NA|TRBJ2-7|NA|TRBV5-1
CASSYPGRNYEQYF
TGCGCCAGCAGCTATCCGGGACGGAACTACGAGCAGTACTTC
>NA|TRBJ1-1|NA|TRBV6-5
CASSYSGRDTEAFF
TGTGCCAGCAGTTACTCTGGGAGGGACACTGAAGCTTTCTTT
>NA|TRBJ2-1|NA|TRBV15
CATSPGGRAYNEQFF
TGTGCCACCAGCCCCGGCGGCAGGGCGTACAATGAGCAGTTCTTC
>NA|TRBJ2-1|TRBD2|TRBV29-1
CSVEGLERSYNEQFF
TGCAGCGTTGAGGGACTAGAGAGGTCCTACAATGAGCAGTTCTTC
>NA|TRBJ1-5|NA|TRBV27
CASSPGYSNQPQHF
TGTGCCAGCAGCCCCGGTTATAGCAATCAGCCCCAGCATTTT
>NA|TRBJ2-4|TRBD2|TRBV19
CATREGRGTPSGKNIQYF
TGTGCCACCCGTGAGGGGAGGGGCACCCCCTCGGGCAAAAACATTCAGTACTTC
>NA|TRBJ1-2|NA|TRBV18
CASSPPDRAYGYTF
TGTGCCAGCTCACCACCGGACAGAGCCTATGGCTACACCTTC
>NA|TRBJ1-6|TRBD1|TRBV5-1
CASSPGDRTNNSPLHF
TGCGCCAGCAGCCCGGGGGACAGGACCAATAATTCACCCCTCCACTTT
>NA|TRBJ2-6|NA|TRBV9
CASSVDLGSSGANVLTF
TGTGCCAGCAGCGTAGATTTGGGGAGCTCTGGGGCCAACGTCCTGACTTTC
>NA|TRBJ2-1|NA|TRBV5-1
CASSLAYRGGDEQFF
TGCGCCAGCAGCTTGGCCTACAGGGGGGGAGATGAGCAGTTCTTC
>NA|TRBJ2-1|TRBD2|TRBV30
CAWSSRTSGSNEQFF
TGTGCCTGGAGTTCCCGGACTAGCGGGTCCAATGAGCAGTTCTTC
>once|TRBJ2-2|NA|TRBV29-1
CSVGQAGELFF
TGCAGCGTCGGACAAGCCGGGGAGCTGTTTTTT
>NA|TRBJ2-1|TRBD1|TRBV2
CASSKWTGTYNEQFF
TGTGCCAGCAGTAAGTGGACAGGGACCTACAATGAGCAGTTCTTC
>NA|TRBJ1-1|TRBD1|TRBV7-6
CASSYTTGVSTEAFF
TGTGCCAGCAGCTACACCACAGGGGTGTCCACTGAAGCTTTCTTT
>NA|TRBJ2-7|TRBD2|TRBV6-5
CASSPRGSGTYEQYF
TGTGCCAGCAGCCCGCGGGGAAGCGGGACCTACGAGCAGTACTTC
>NA|TRBJ2-5|TRBD2|TRBV27
CASSSNGLAGETQYF
TGTGCCAGCAGTTCAAACGGACTAGCGGGAGAGACCCAGTACTTC
>NA|TRBJ1-5|NA|TRBV2
CASNPRDNRQPQHF
TGTGCCAGCAATCCCCGGGACAACAGGCAGCCCCAGCATTTT
>few|TRBJ1-2|NA|TRBV27
CASSFDRNYGYTF
TGTGCCAGCAGTTTTGACAGAAACTATGGCTACACCTTC
>NA|TRBJ1-2|NA|TRBV19
CASSIGRGGDYGYTF
TGTGCCAGTAGTATAGGTCGGGGGGGCGACTATGGCTACACCTTC
>NA|TRBJ1-5|TRBD1|TRBV30
CAGQGAQGRNQPQHF
TGTGCCGGCCAGGGGGCGCAGGGTCGCAATCAGCCCCAGCATTTT
>NA|TRBJ1-4|NA|TRBV11-2
CASSSRTTNEKLFF
TGTGCCAGCAGCTCCCGGACAACTAATGAAAAACTGTTTTTT
>NA|TRBJ2-5|NA|TRBV25-1
CASSESQLSGKTQYF
TGTGCCAGCAGTGAATCCCAACTATCAGGAAAGACCCAGTACTTC
>few|TRBJ2-7|NA|TRBV19
CASTKTVGYEQYF
TGTGCCAGTACCAAGACGGTCGGGTACGAGCAGTACTTC